Each of the 10 T cell receptor beta chains below was sequenced from the same sample in a study of blood T cell repertoires in COVID-19. The repertoire was sequenced with immunoSEQ multiplex PCR; TCRdb's copy has only in-frame clones and lacks some. The sample has 100,000 to 150,000 clones, 85% seen once; the top ten hold around 27%. Sequences were obtained from peripheral blood. Source of these receptors: a woman of 80 years or more with acute or convalescent COVID-19.

This clone was detected only once. The chain couples TRBV6-1 to TRBJ2-5; D is ambiguous. CDR1 and CDR2 from the germline V gene are MNHNS and SASEGT. This CDR3 comprises 14 residues. V was shortened by 1 base and J by 1 base, with 7 bases between the two germline ends. CDR3 coding DNA: TGTGCCAGCAGTGAAGGGAGACTCCAAGAGACCCAGTACTTC. As protein: CASSEGRLQETQYF.

This chain uses TRBV5-1 with TRBJ2-5, with D possibly TRBD2 on 6 matching bases. This CDR3 comprises 16 residues. The V end lost 4 bases, the J end lost 2 bases, and 18 bases lay between the germline ends. Germline values: CDR1 SGHRS, CDR2 YFSETQ. As DNA, the CDR3 is TGCGCCAGCAGCCAAGACCTTAGCGGCACGCAAGAGACCCAGTACTTC. Amino acids: CASSQDLSGTQETQYF. The whole variable domain, remainder taken from reference TRBV5-1 and TRBJ2-5, is KAGVTQTPRYLIKTRGQQVTLSCSPISGHRSVSWYQQTPGQGLQFLFEYFSETQRNKGNFPGRFSGRQFSNSRSEMNVSTLELGDSALYLCASSQDLSGTQETQYFGPGTRLLVL.

In this sample, this clone turned up once. The chain is built from TRBV6-5 and TRBJ1-6, with 7 nucleotides matching TRBD1. The CDR3 extends over 14 amino acids. V lost 7 bases and J lost 10; bases outside the gene matches: 10. Germline CDR1 MNHEY, CDR2 SVGAGI. The CDR3 reads CASTWGQKLSPLHF. For the CDR3, the DNA is TGTGCCAGCACCTGGGGACAGAAGTTATCACCCCTCCACTTT.

The V call is TRBV7-9, the J call TRBJ1-4; TRBD1 matches 7 bases. Germline V gene data show CDR1 as SEHNR and CDR2 as FQNEAQ (reference sequence). Germline trimming cut 6 bases from V and 4 bases from J; bases unmatched to any gene: 11. This CDR3 has 16 amino acids. The CDR3 bases are TGTGCCAGCAGATTGTGGAACAGGGGACATAATGAAAAACTGTTTTTT. Translation: CASRLWNRGHNEKLFF.

The rearrangement uses TRBV5-6 and TRBJ1-2; 7 bases are shared with TRBD1. Germline-derived CDR1 and CDR2 are SGHDT and YYEEEE. Trimming cost V 4 bases and J 8 bases; bases outside gene matches: 2. This CDR3 comprises 11 residues. The CDR3 loop reads CASSGRGGYTF. The CDR3 DNA reads TGTGCCAGCAGCGGCAGGGGGGGCTACACCTTC.

This clone was counted a few times. J is TRBJ1-1 and V is TRBV2; D might be TRBD1 (6 bases). The CDR3 is 14 amino acids. Germline V gene sequence: CDR1 SNHLY, CDR2 FYNNEI. V was pared by 5 bases and J by 3 bases, with 13 bases between. The CDR3 sequence is CASSQQGADTEAFF. CDR3 nucleotide sequence: TGTGCCAGCAGTCAACAGGGCGCAGACACTGAAGCTTTCTTT.

CDR3 protein: CASSYGTGVRTDTQYF. The DNA for the CDR3 is TGTGCCAGTAGTTACGGGACAGGGGTGAGGACAGATACGCAGTATTTT. The chain employs TRBV19 and TRBJ2-3; 10 bases map to TRBD1. V dropped 5 bases and J dropped 3; count of bases not matched to a gene: 8. The CDR3 spans 16 residues. The germline gives CDR1 LNHDA, CDR2 SQIVND (reference sequence). Complete variable domain (other parts from reference TRBV19 and TRBJ2-3): DGGITQSPKYLFRKEGQNVTLSCEQNLNHDAMYWYRQDPGQGLRLIYYSQIVNDFQKGDIAEGYSVSREKKESFPLTVTSAQKNPTAFYLCASSYGTGVRTDTQYFGPGTRLTVL.

V usage is TRBV2 and J usage is TRBJ2-2; 8 bases are shared with TRBD1. The CDR3 sequence is 15 residues long. The V segment lost 7 bases and the J segment 2 bases; nucleotides outside the gene matches: 6. The germline CDR1 and CDR2 sequences are SNHLY and FYNNEI. CDR3 in DNA: TGTGCCAGCACCAGGACAGGGACTAACACCGGGGAGCTGTTTTTT. Its translation is CASTRTGTNTGELFF. The full variable domain, rest sourced from reference TRBV2 and TRBJ2-2, is EPEVTQTPSHQVTQMGQEVILRCVPISNHLYFYWYRQILGQKVEFLVSFYNNEISEKSEIFDDQFSVERPDGSNFTLKIRSTKLEDSAMYFCASTRTGTNTGELFFGEGSRLTVL.

V usage is TRBV14 and J usage is TRBJ2-5; a possible D gene is TRBD2 (6 bases). The germline gives CDR1 SGHDN, CDR2 FVKESK. The CDR3 has 16 amino acids. Trimming removed 4 bases from V and 0 bases from J, with 15 bases in between. CDR3 nucleotides: TGTGCCAGCAGCCCACCCGGAGGGCGCAACCAAGAGACCCAGTACTTC. The encoded protein is CASSPPGGRNQETQYF.

The count of this clone is one. The J gene is TRBJ2-6, the V gene TRBV27, with D possibly matching TRBD2 (6 bases). Germline lookup yields CDR1 MNHEY and CDR2 SMNVEV (reference sequence). Trimming shortened V by 5 bases and J by 0 bases, and 11 bases separated the two germline ends. This CDR3 has 16 amino acids. The CDR3 spells CASSPRDSSGANVLTF. The DNA for the CDR3 is TGTGCCAGCAGTCCCAGGGACTCCTCTGGGGCCAACGTCCTGACTTTC.